These T cell receptor beta chains were read from a single sample in a study of blood T cell repertoires in COVID-19. The data were produced by immunoSEQ multiplex PCR, yet TCRdb's version contains in-frame clones alone and is incomplete. The sample yields about 250,000 clones, more than 75% seen once. The sequencing input was peripheral blood. The receptor set was obtained from a woman aged 80 or over with COVID-19, enrolled during active disease. Each CDR3 is given with its conserved first and last residue. D genes are given only for firm matches. Part of the rows lack a size; the others show once, few, many or a class for expanded clones.

cdr3_nt cdr3_aa clone_size v_call cdr3_length d_call j_call
TGTGCCAGCAGCTTGGGGGGGGGCTCTGGAAACACCATATATTTT CASSLGGGSGNTIYF . TRBV5-4 15 . TRBJ1-3
TGTGCCAGCACCGTGCGGGACAGAACTGGAAACACCATATATTTT CASTVRDRTGNTIYF few TRBV11-2 15 TRBD1 TRBJ1-3
TGCAGCGTTGGGACAGGGACCTACAATCAGCCCCAGCATTTT CSVGTGTYNQPQHF . TRBV29-1 14 TRBD1 TRBJ1-5
TGCGCCAGCAGCCCTACCGGACAGGGAGGCTCTGGGGCCAACGTCCTGACTTTC CASSPTGQGGSGANVLTF . TRBV4-1 18 TRBD1 TRBJ2-6
TGTGCCAGCATCCGACAGGCGGGTACGCAGTATTTT CASIRQAGTQYF . TRBV7-9 12 . TRBJ2-3
TGTGCCAGCAGTTCGTCAGGGGGCCGCACTGAAGCTTTCTTT CASSSSGGRTEAFF . TRBV6-5 14 TRBD1 TRBJ1-1
TGTGCCAGCAGGTTAGGGCGGAACACCGGGGAGCTGTTTTTT CASRLGRNTGELFF . TRBV27 14 . TRBJ2-2
TGTGCCAGCAGCCAAGAACCTACGAACACTGAAGCTTTCTTT CASSQEPTNTEAFF . TRBV3-1/TRBV3-2 14 . TRBJ1-1
TGTGCCAGCTCCCCAGGGGGCATGAACACTGAAGCTTTCTTT CASSPGGMNTEAFF . TRBV18 14 TRBD1 TRBJ1-1
TGTGCCACTAGAGGGAGGGCAGCCTTAAACACTGAAGCTTTCTTT CATRGRAALNTEAFF . TRBV19 15 . TRBJ1-1
TGTGCCACCAGCAGAATGTCGGGATGGGGCTACGAGCAGTACTTC CATSRMSGWGYEQYF . TRBV15 15 . TRBJ2-7
TGTGCCTCCGAGGGGGTACGAGCGGGGGAGGAGACCCAGTACTTC CASEGVRAGEETQYF once TRBV6-5 15 TRBD2 TRBJ2-5
TGTGCCAGCAGGGAATCTAGGACAGTCCGCACAGATACGCAGTATTTT CASRESRTVRTDTQYF once TRBV6-1 16 . TRBJ2-3
TGCGCCAGCAGTGACGGACAAAGTTTCAATCAGCCCCAGCATTTT CASSDGQSFNQPQHF . TRBV10-2 15 . TRBJ1-5
TGTGCCAGCAGCGACGCCTGGAAGACAGGGAACACTGAAGCTTTCTTT CASSDAWKTGNTEAFF . TRBV14 16 . TRBJ1-1
TGTGCCAGCAGCGGGGGACAGGGGCGGGAGCAGTACTTC CASSGGQGREQYF . TRBV7-2 13 TRBD1 TRBJ2-7
TGTGCCAGCACAAGGGGGTACTATGGCTACACCTTC CASTRGYYGYTF . TRBV28 12 . TRBJ1-2
TGTGCCATCAGTGGGGCAGGGGGGAATGTGTGGGGCTACACCTTC CAISGAGGNVWGYTF . TRBV10-3 15 TRBD1 TRBJ1-2
TGTGCCAGCTCACCATCAGGGGACACTGAAGCTTTCTTT CASSPSGDTEAFF . TRBV18 13 . TRBJ1-1
TGTGCCAGCCAGATTAGAGTACCGGGAGGCTACACCTTC CASQIRVPGGYTF once TRBV6-5 13 . TRBJ1-2
TGTGCCAGCAGCTACCAGACAGCAGATACGCAGTATTTT CASSYQTADTQYF . TRBV7-9 13 . TRBJ2-3
TGTGCCAGCAGCTTGGATCGTGAAAAACTGTTTTTT CASSLDREKLFF . TRBV5-4 12 . TRBJ1-4
TGTGCCAGCAGCGTGGACCGGACTCACAATCAGCCCCAGCATTTT CASSVDRTHNQPQHF . TRBV27 15 . TRBJ1-5
TGCGCCAGCAGCTTGGGTACGGTAAACTATGGCTACACCTTC CASSLGTVNYGYTF . TRBV5-1 14 . TRBJ1-2
TGCGCCAGCAGTGAGTCGACAGGGGGAAATCAGCCCCAGCATTTT CASSESTGGNQPQHF . TRBV10-2 15 TRBD1 TRBJ1-5
TGTGCCAGCAGTTACGAGGCGGGTACCGGCTATGGCTACACCTTC CASSYEAGTGYGYTF . TRBV6-6 15 . TRBJ1-2
TGTGCCAGCAGCCAAGAGTTCAATACAGGGAACACTGAAGCTTTCTTT CASSQEFNTGNTEAFF . TRBV4-2 16 . TRBJ1-1
TGTGCCAGCAGCGTAGATGGGGGGGGCCTCTATGGCTACACCTTC CASSVDGGGLYGYTF . TRBV9 15 . TRBJ1-2
TGTGCCAGCAGCCCCACAATTCGGGGATCGGCAACTAATGAAAAACTGTTTTTT CASSPTIRGSATNEKLFF . TRBV5-5 18 . TRBJ1-4
TGCGCCAGCAGCTTAGGGACTAGCCCAAACAATGAGCAGTTCTTC CASSLGTSPNNEQFF . TRBV5-1 15 TRBD2 TRBJ2-1
TGTGCCAGCAGTTCTGTCGGACAGATCTATGGCTACACCTTC CASSSVGQIYGYTF . TRBV6-5 14 . TRBJ1-2
TGTGCCAGCAGTTACGGGGGGGGCGGAAACACTGAAGCTTTCTTT CASSYGGGGNTEAFF . TRBV6-5 15 . TRBJ1-1
TGCGCCAGCAGCTTGCAGGGGGCCGCAGCCACCGGGGAGCTGTTTTTT CASSLQGAAATGELFF . TRBV5-1 16 TRBD1 TRBJ2-2
TGTGCCAGCACCCCAATGCGGGACAGGGCTAAGAACACCGGGGAGCTGTTTTTT CASTPMRDRAKNTGELFF . TRBV21-1 18 . TRBJ2-2
TGTGCCAGTAGTATCGGGAGCCAAGAGACCCAGTACTTC CASSIGSQETQYF . TRBV19 13 . TRBJ2-5
TGTGCCAGCAGCGGACCAGGGGAAGAGACCCAGTACTTC CASSGPGEETQYF . TRBV9 13 . TRBJ2-5
TGTGCCAGCACCAGGGCGGCGACTGGATACAATGAGCAGTTCTTC CASTRAATGYNEQFF . TRBV6-5 15 . TRBJ2-1
TGTGCCAGCAGGTCTGCGGGACCGAACGGACAGCCCCAGCATTTT CASRSAGPNGQPQHF . TRBV28 15 . TRBJ1-5
TGTGCCAGCAGCGTAGGAGGGAATACTAATGAAAAACTGTTTTTT CASSVGGNTNEKLFF once TRBV9 15 . TRBJ1-4
TGTGCCAGCTCACCGCCGGGGGGTTACACCGGGGAGCTGTTTTTT CASSPPGGYTGELFF . TRBV18 15 TRBD2 TRBJ2-2
TGTGCCAGCCACCTCGGGGGGACACTTAGTAATGAAAAACTGTTTTTT CASHLGGTLSNEKLFF . TRBV2 16 . TRBJ1-4
TGTGCCAGTGCGACAGGGGGCAATAGTGAAAAACTGTTTTTT CASATGGNSEKLFF once TRBV28 14 TRBD1 TRBJ1-4
TGTGCCAGTAGTTTTAGCGGGGGGACCGACCAAGAGACCCAGTACTTC CASSFSGGTDQETQYF . TRBV19 16 TRBD2 TRBJ2-5
TGCGCCAGCAGGGACAGGACTGCGAACACCGGGGAGCTGTTTTTT CASRDRTANTGELFF . TRBV5-1 15 TRBD1 TRBJ2-2
TGTGCCACCAGTGACCCGGGGCCTAGCGAATTAGATGAGCAGTTCTTC CATSDPGPSELDEQFF . TRBV24-1 16 . TRBJ2-1
TGTGCCAGCAGCCCGGGTTCTTTCTCTGGAAACACCATATATTTT CASSPGSFSGNTIYF . TRBV7-3 15 . TRBJ1-3
TGTGCCAGCAGCTTCTTACTACAAGTGAACACTGAAGCTTTCTTT CASSFLLQVNTEAFF . TRBV5-5 15 . TRBJ1-1
TGTGCCAGCAGCGTAGCCATCGGCGGGGCCGCCTACAATGAGCAGTTCTTC CASSVAIGGAAYNEQFF . TRBV9 17 . TRBJ2-1
TGCGCCAGCAGCTTGATCGGGGGACAGGGGGGAACTGGCTCTGGAAACACCATATATTTT CASSLIGGQGGTGSGNTIYF . TRBV5-1 20 TRBD1 TRBJ1-3
TGTGCCAGCAGAGAGCCGGGACAGGGGAATGAGCAGTTCTTC CASREPGQGNEQFF . TRBV6-6 14 TRBD1 TRBJ2-1
TGTGCCAGCAGCTTAGGTTGGCGGGGGGCCCACAATGAGCAGTTCTTC CASSLGWRGAHNEQFF . TRBV7-2 16 TRBD2 TRBJ2-1
TGTGCCAGCAGTGAAGCGACCCTCGGGGGCAAAAACATTCAGTACTTC CASSEATLGGKNIQYF . TRBV2 16 . TRBJ2-4
TGTGCCAGCAGTGCGCAGGCCTCCCAGTACTTC CASSAQASQYF . TRBV2 11 . TRBJ2-5
TGTGCCAGCAGCTATAGTCCCGGGACTAGCGGGGGGAGCTCCTACGAGCAGTACTTC CASSYSPGTSGGSSYEQYF . TRBV3-1/TRBV3-2 19 TRBD2 TRBJ2-7
TGTGCCAGCTCACACCGGGACAGTACCTACACCTTC CASSHRDSTYTF . TRBV18 12 TRBD1 TRBJ1-2
TGTGCCAGCTCACCCCCCACCGGGAGGGGCACCGGGGAGCTGTTTTTT CASSPPTGRGTGELFF . TRBV18 16 TRBD2 TRBJ2-2
TGTGCCAGCAGCTTGGAACAGGCCGGCGGCTACACCTTC CASSLEQAGGYTF . TRBV5-6 13 . TRBJ1-2
TGTGCCAGCACAGTGACAGGGATGAACACTGAAGCTTTCTTT CASTVTGMNTEAFF . TRBV2 14 TRBD1 TRBJ1-1
TGTGCCTGGAGTGGGACAGGGAATGAAAAACTGTTTTTT CAWSGTGNEKLFF . TRBV30 13 TRBD1 TRBJ1-4
TGCGCCAGCAGAGGCGCGACTAGCGGGGGGGCGGTAGATACGCAGTATTTT CASRGATSGGAVDTQYF . TRBV5-1 17 TRBD2 TRBJ2-3